This T cell receptor beta chain is from a study of blood T cell repertoires in COVID-19. Whole-study context: Acute and convalescent COVID-19 samples came from the United States, Italy and Spain.

Individuals aged about 18 to 89 years were recruited from 24 US areas. CDR3 length: 15 amino acids. The germline gives CDR1 MNHEY, CDR2 SVGAGI. V lost 7 bases and J lost 2, with 17 bases in between. This clone has only one observation. Authors' analysis steps: Reference gene primer amplification in the assay estimated nucleated cell counts. Measured with immunoSEQ multiplex PCR; TCRdb has only the in-frame clones, and not every one. V, J and clone size are those of that table, while D and trimming were read from the DNA. Of under 350,000 clones detected, just over 85% appear once; the ten largest clones hold approximately 4.4%.

The sample comprised PBMCs or T cells enriched from blood (not recorded which). This chain connects TRBV6-5 to TRBJ1-2; D possibly corresponds to TRBD1 (5 bases). This receptor was obtained from a woman in her 40s with acute COVID-19. The CDR3 coding sequence is TGTGCCAGCATTCCCGGGGTGGGGGGAAACTATGGCTACACCTTC. The encoded protein is CASIPGVGGNYGYTF.